These 8 T cell receptor beta chains came from one sample sequenced in a study of blood T cell repertoires in COVID-19. Assay used: immunoSEQ multiplex PCR; TCRdb lists only in-frame clones, some missing. In the table there are approximately 290,000 clones, roughly nine tenths of which are singletons. What was sequenced was peripheral blood. Receptor source: a woman younger than 45 with COVID-19, enrolled during active disease.

V is TRBV10-2 and J is TRBJ2-1; TRBD2 matches 13 bases. This CDR3 has 17 amino acids. Per the germline V gene, CDR1 is WSHSY and CDR2 is SAAADI. Losses at the gene ends were 0 bases for V and 8 bases for J; bases not matched to a gene: 7. CDR3 region: CASSESRLAGGRYEQFF. DNA for the CDR3: TGCGCCAGCAGTGAGTCGCGACTAGCGGGAGGTAGATATGAGCAGTTCTTC.

This clone was counted only a few times. The rearrangement joins TRBV5-3 to TRBJ1-2, with 8 nucleotides matching TRBD1. TRBV5-3 is reported as an ORF; its role is uncertain. The CDR3 covers 12 residues. The V gene end was trimmed by 5 bases and the J gene end by 8 bases; junction bases not matched to a gene: 5. The CDR3 reads CARRFGQGGYTF. CDR3 nucleotides: TGTGCCAGAAGGTTCGGACAGGGAGGCTACACCTTC.

V gene TRBV19 combines with J gene TRBJ1-5; maybe TRBD1 (5 bases). V dropped 0 bases and J dropped 4 bases, with 10 bases sitting between them. This CDR3 is 15 amino acids long. Germline lookup yields CDR1 LNHDA and CDR2 SQIVND (reference sequence). CDR3 residues: CASSIDPQGNQPQHF. CDR3 DNA sequence: TGTGCCAGTAGTATAGACCCGCAGGGTAATCAGCCCCAGCATTTT.

The chain is built from TRBV10-1 and TRBJ2-1; 10 bases are a match to TRBD1. Germline CDR1 WNHNN, CDR2 SYGVQD (reference sequence). Trimming took 3 bases from V and 2 from J; bases not matched to a gene: 4. This CDR3 is 16 amino acids long. The DNA for the CDR3 is TGCGCCAGCAGTGATCCCGGGACAGGGGCCTACAATGAGCAGTTCTTC. This translates into CASSDPGTGAYNEQFF.

Here the CDR3 DNA reads TGTGCCAGCAGTGAATGGACTAGCGGATCCTACAATGAGCAGTTCTTC. This codes for CASSEWTSGSYNEQFF. The chain employs TRBV6-1 and TRBJ2-1; 10 bases are a match to TRBD2. The CDR3 spans 16 residues. Germline assignment: CDR1 MNHNS and CDR2 SASEGT. After removal of 2 bases from V and 1 base from J, the junction contained 2 bases not matched to a gene.

The chain uses TRBV27 and TRBJ2-7; 13 bases fit TRBD2. V lost 5 bases to trimming and J lost 2 bases; unmatched junction nucleotides: 6. The length of the CDR3 is 16 residues. CDR1 is MNHEY, CDR2 SMNVEV, per germline (reference sequence). CDR3 DNA: TGTGCCAGCAGTATATTGGGACTAGCGGGAACCTACGAGCAGTACTTC. Translated, it gives CASSILGLAGTYEQYF.

This clone was observed once. The chain recombines TRBV27 with TRBJ2-1; TRBD2 matches 8 bases. Germline V gene data show CDR1 as MNHEY and CDR2 as SMNVEV (reference sequence). Trimming removed 5 bases from V and 7 bases from J; junction bases left unmatched: 13. The CDR3 has 16 residues. CDR3 protein: CASSGVVTSGVNEQFF. In DNA, the CDR3 is TGTGCCAGCAGTGGGGTCGTCACTAGCGGAGTTAATGAGCAGTTCTTC.

This clone was seen once. CDR3 amino acids: CASSFSGRALTDTQYF. The CDR3 coding sequence is TGTGCCAGTTCGTTTAGCGGGAGGGCCCTCACAGATACGCAGTATTTT. The genes are TRBV19 and TRBJ2-3, with 11 nucleotides matching TRBD2. This CDR3 region has 16 residues. Trimming took 8 bases from V and 2 from J; bases not matched to a gene: 9. From germline, CDR1 is LNHDA and CDR2 SQIVND (reference sequence).